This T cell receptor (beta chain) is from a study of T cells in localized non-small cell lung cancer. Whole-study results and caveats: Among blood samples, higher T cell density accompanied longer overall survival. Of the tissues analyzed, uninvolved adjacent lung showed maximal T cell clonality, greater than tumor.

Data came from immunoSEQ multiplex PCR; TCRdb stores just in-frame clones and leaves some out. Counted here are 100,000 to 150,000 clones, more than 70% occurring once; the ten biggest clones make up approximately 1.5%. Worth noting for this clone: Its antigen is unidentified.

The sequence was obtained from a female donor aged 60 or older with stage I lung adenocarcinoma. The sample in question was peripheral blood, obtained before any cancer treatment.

CDR3 residues: CASRGTATYEQYF. The CDR3 nucleotides read TGTGCCAGCAGGGGGACAGCTACCTACGAGCAGTACTTC. The chain uses TRBV6-5 and TRBJ2-7, with 7 bases that match TRBD1. Germline loops: CDR1 MNHEY, CDR2 SVGAGI. The CDR3 consists of 13 residues. J gave up 2 bases and V 6 bases, and 4 bases lay outside the gene matches.